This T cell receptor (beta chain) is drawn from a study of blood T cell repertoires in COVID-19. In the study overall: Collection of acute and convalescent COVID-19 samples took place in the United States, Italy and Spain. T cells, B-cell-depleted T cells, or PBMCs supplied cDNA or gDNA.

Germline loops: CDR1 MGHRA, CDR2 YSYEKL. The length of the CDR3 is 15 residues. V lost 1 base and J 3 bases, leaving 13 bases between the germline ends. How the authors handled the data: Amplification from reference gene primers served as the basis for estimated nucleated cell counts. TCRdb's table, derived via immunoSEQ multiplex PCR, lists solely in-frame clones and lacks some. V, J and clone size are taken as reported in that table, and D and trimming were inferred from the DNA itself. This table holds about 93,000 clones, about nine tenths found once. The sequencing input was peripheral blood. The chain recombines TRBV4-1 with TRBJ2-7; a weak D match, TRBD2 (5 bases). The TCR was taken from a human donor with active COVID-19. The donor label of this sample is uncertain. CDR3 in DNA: TGCGCCAGCAGCCAAGGACCGGGAAACCACTACGAGCAGTACTTC. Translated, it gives CASSQGPGNHYEQYF.